These T cell receptor beta chains were read from a single sample in a study of blood T cell repertoires in COVID-19. Using immunoSEQ multiplex PCR, the repertoire was profiled, and TCRdb retains in-frame clones only, with some absent. The sample has approximately 300,000 clones; 89% are singletons. Source material: peripheral blood. These receptors originate from a man aged 18 to 29 who had recovered from COVID-19. The CDR3 runs from the conserved cysteine through the conserved F or W. A D gene is named only where the DNA matches it firmly. For some rows the clone size is stated as once, few or many, or as a class when expanded; others skip it.

TRBV11-3	TRBJ2-4	-	-	TGTGCCAGCAGCCATATGACATGGCTAGCCAAAAACATTCAGTACTTC	CASSHMTWLAKNIQYF
TRBV19	TRBJ1-1	-	-	TGTGCCAGTAGTATCAGCAGGGGTACTGAAGCTTTCTTT	CASSISRGTEAFF
TRBV19	TRBJ1-5	few	-	TGTGCCAGTAGTATAACACCGCCGCAATATAGCAATCAGCCCCAGCATTTT	CASSITPPQYSNQPQHF
TRBV5-1	TRBJ1-6	-	-	TGCGCCAGCAGCTTGGTCGGGGTCTCACCCCTCCACTTT	CASSLVGVSPLHF
TRBV28	TRBJ2-7	once	TRBD2	TGTGCCAGCAGTTTATTGCCTCCCTCCGGGACTATCCACTACGAGCAGTACTTC	CASSLLPPSGTIHYEQYF
TRBV11-2	TRBJ2-1	-	TRBD2	TGTGCCAGCAGCATAGGACGATCTAGCGGGAGGGGCAGGTACAATGAGCAGTTCTTC	CASSIGRSSGRGRYNEQFF
TRBV28	TRBJ2-7	-	-	TGTGCCACGAGGGAGTCGGGTTTTGAGCAGTACTTC	CATRESGFEQYF
TRBV9	TRBJ2-2	-	TRBD2	TGTGCCAGCAGCGTACAGCGGGAGGGTGGTACCGGGGAGCTGTTTTTT	CASSVQREGGTGELFF
TRBV27	TRBJ1-6	-	-	TGTGCCAGCAGTTCGCGCGGGACGGCTGTAGAGGCCCTCCACTTT	CASSSRGTAVEALHF
TRBV6-6	TRBJ2-1	-	-	TGTGCCAGCAGCCCCAGAGACTCCGCGGAGCAGTTCTTC	CASSPRDSAEQFF
TRBV5-1	TRBJ1-1	-	TRBD1	TGCGCCAGCAGAAACAGGGGGCTGGGTTGGAACACTGAAGCTTTCTTT	CASRNRGLGWNTEAFF
TRBV5-6	TRBJ1-1	once	-	TGTGCCAGCAGCCGGGGACAAAAGAACACTGAAGCTTTCTTT	CASSRGQKNTEAFF
TRBV4-1	TRBJ1-2	-	-	TGCGCCAGCAGCCAAGATCCACAGGGATTTGGCTACACCTTC	CASSQDPQGFGYTF
TRBV6-5	TRBJ2-7	-	TRBD1	TGTGCCAGCAGTTTCGGGACAGGGGGAAGCGAGCAGTACTTC	CASSFGTGGSEQYF
TRBV10-3	TRBJ1-3	-	-	TGTGCCACCTATTCTGGAAACACCATATATTTT	CATYSGNTIYF
TRBV5-3	TRBJ2-7	-	TRBD1	TGTGCCAGAAGCTTTTACCGGGACGGAACCTTCAGGGGGCCCTACGAGCAGTACTTC	CARSFYRDGTFRGPYEQYF
TRBV5-6	TRBJ1-5	-	-	TGTGCCAGCAGCTTTTGGGAGGGGATCGTCAGCAATCAGCCCCAGCATTTT	CASSFWEGIVSNQPQHF
TRBV30	TRBJ2-7	once	TRBD1	TGTGCCTGGAGTGCCCTGACGACAGGGGTTGCCTACGAGCAGTACTTC	CAWSALTTGVAYEQYF
TRBV11-2	TRBJ1-1	once	TRBD1	TGTGCCAGCAGCTTAGACTCCGGACAGGGAGTGACTGAAGCTTTCTTT	CASSLDSGQGVTEAFF
TRBV2	TRBJ1-1	once	-	TGTGCCAGCGGAGACGGGTTCATGAACACTGAAGCTTTCTTT	CASGDGFMNTEAFF
TRBV7-9	TRBJ2-3	-	-	TGTGCCAGCAGCCCACAAGATACGCAGTATTTT	CASSPQDTQYF
TRBV5-1	TRBJ2-5	-	-	TGCGCCAGCAGCTGGACAGCCGAATCCCAAGAGACCCAGTACTTC	CASSWTAESQETQYF
TRBV9	TRBJ1-2	-	TRBD1	TGTGCCAGCAGCGGCCGGACAGGGGGCTATGGCTACACCTTC	CASSGRTGGYGYTF
TRBV6-5	TRBJ1-1	-	-	TGTGCCAGCAGGCGACAGCACAACACTGAAGCTTTCTTT	CASRRQHNTEAFF
TRBV5-8	TRBJ1-1	-	TRBD1	TGTGCCAGCAGCGTGACAGGGACGGTGAACACTGAAGCTTTCTTT	CASSVTGTVNTEAFF
TRBV7-2	TRBJ2-7	-	-	TGTGCCAGCAGCTTAGAGGGGGTCCCCTACGAGCAGTACTTC	CASSLEGVPYEQYF
TRBV6-5	TRBJ2-7	-	-	TGTGCCAGCAGTAAGGGACTCAATGGGGCCTACGAGCAGTACTTC	CASSKGLNGAYEQYF